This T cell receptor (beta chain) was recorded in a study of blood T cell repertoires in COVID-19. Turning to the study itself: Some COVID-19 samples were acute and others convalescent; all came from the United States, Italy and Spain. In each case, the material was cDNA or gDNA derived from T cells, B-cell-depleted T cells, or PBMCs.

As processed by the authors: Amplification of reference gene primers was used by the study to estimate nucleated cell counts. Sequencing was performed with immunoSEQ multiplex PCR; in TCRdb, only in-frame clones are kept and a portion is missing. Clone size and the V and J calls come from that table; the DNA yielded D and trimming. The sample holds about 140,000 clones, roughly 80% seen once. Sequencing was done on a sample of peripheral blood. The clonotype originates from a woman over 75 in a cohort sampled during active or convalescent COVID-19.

This CDR3 is CASSPRLAGGRETQYF. The CDR3 DNA reads TGTGCCAGTAGTCCAAGACTAGCGGGGGGGAGAGAGACCCAGTACTTC. This chain links TRBV19 with TRBJ2-5, with 14 bases aligning to TRBD2. This CDR3 region has 16 residues. V was pared by 5 bases and J by 4 bases, with 6 bases of the junction left unmatched. The germline V gene has CDR1 LNHDA and CDR2 SQIVND (reference sequence). The whole variable domain, filled in from reference TRBV19 and TRBJ2-5, reads DGGITQSPKYLFRKEGQNVTLSCEQNLNHDAMYWYRQDPGQGLRLIYYSQIVNDFQKGDIAEGYSVSREKKESFPLTVTSAQKNPTAFYLCASSPRLAGGRETQYFGPGTRLLVL.